This passage covers 2 T cell receptor beta chains from one sample sequenced in a study of regulatory T cells in long-lasting Graves disease. Time point reported: newly diagnosed GD, antithyroid drugs for less than 3 months. Scientists built the TCR library using RNA that was extracted from PBMCs. Building of the TCR beta libraries involved iRepertoire HTBI primers and Arm-PCR of CDR3 regions. TCRdb redid the calling of the multiplex PCR reads with MiXCR, one entry per CDR3 protein. The sample contains 400,000 to 550,000 distinct CDR3 sequences, about a sixth of which appear only once. These sequences were also reported in another study, on T cells in Graves' hyperthyroidism and ophthalmopathy.

The sample in question was peripheral blood mononuclear cells (PBMCs), obtained at new diagnosis, from a patient treated with antithyroid drugs. The receptor set was obtained from a woman aged 25 to 39 with Graves disease.

The genes are TRBV29-1 and TRBJ2-7, with unresolved D. V lost 3 bases and J lost 2, with 8 bases in between. From germline, CDR1 is SQVTM and CDR2 ANQGSEA. The CDR3 length is 12 residues. The CDR3 DNA is TGCAGCGTTGAGGCGGCGACCTACGAGCAGTACTTC. It is translated as CSVEAATYEQYF.

V is TRBV5-5 and J is TRBJ1-1; D not resolved. Trimming removed 1 base from V and 1 base from J, with 8 bases in between. CDR3 length equals 14 residues. The germline gives CDR1 SGHKS, CDR2 YYEKEE (reference sequence). The CDR3 loop reads CASSLNRPNTEAFF. CDR3 nucleotides: TGTGCCAGCAGCTTGAACAGACCGAACACTGAAGCTTTCTTT.